These 3 T cell receptor beta chains share one sample of origin, sequenced in a study of blood T cell repertoires in COVID-19. Here immunoSEQ multiplex PCR was the method, and the copy in TCRdb shows in-frame clones only, minus some. The sample lists roughly 180,000 clones, more than 65% seen once, with roughly 20% in the top ten. The sample comprised PBMCs or T cells enriched from blood (not recorded which). The source is a man aged 60-69 years who had recovered from COVID-19.

The chain employs TRBV5-4 and TRBJ2-1; D may be TRBD1 (5 bases). Trimming removed 0 bases at V and 0 bases at J, with 7 bases between. CDR3 length: 15 residues. Germline V gives CDR1 SGHNT, CDR2 YYREEE (reference sequence). CDR3 coding DNA: TGTGCCAGCAGCTTGGCAAGGGGCTCCTACAATGAGCAGTTCTTC. Translation gives CASSLARGSYNEQFF.

This chain joins TRBV11-2 and TRBJ1-2; 7 bases align to TRBD1. Looked up from germline, CDR1 is SGHAT and CDR2 is FQNNGV. This CDR3 has 15 residues. V lost 1 base, J lost 6 bases, and 8 bases stayed unmatched. DNA for the CDR3: TGTGCCAGCAGCTTAGTGAGGCCAGGGGGTAATGGCTACACCTTC. It is translated as CASSLVRPGGNGYTF.

This sequence joins TRBV7-2 and TRBJ2-2; the D is unclear. The V end lost 6 bases, the J end lost 1 base, and 9 bases lay between the germline ends. Germline lookup yields CDR1 SGHTA and CDR2 FQGNSA. This CDR3 is 14 amino acids long. CDR3: CASSPVRNTGELFF. CDR3 sequence (DNA): TGTGCCAGCAGTCCGGTTCGGAACACCGGGGAGCTGTTTTTT.